A single sample gave rise to the 24 T cell receptor delta chains below, sequenced in a study of γδ T cells in repeated Plasmodium falciparum infection (dated by TCRdb to the early 2020s). For bulk TCR repertoire analysis, Vgamma9/Vdelta2+ and Vdelta2-negative gammadelta T cell populations were isolated by flow sorting from peripheral blood mononuclear cells. The library was prepared using multiplex PCR. Sequencing took place on an Illumina MiSeq. The public reads were reprocessed by TCRdb using CATT, and rows of matching DNA were later combined. The sample table shows about 48,000 delta-chain clones, and roughly 1.6% are seen once. The ten largest make up about 8.6% of the sample. The source material was gamma-delta T cells from blood. The source is a pool of human donors (malaria-infected and uninfected, not separated).

The rearrangement uses TRDV1 and TRDJ1; 8 nucleotides line up with TRDD3. TCRdb is silent on the J gene; assignment here came from matching the DNA to germline. The CDR3 runs to 27 residues. Per the germline V gene, CDR1 is TSWWSYY and CDR2 is QGS. Unmatched junction bases numbered 40, after V lost 3 bases and J lost 1 base. As DNA, the CDR3 is TGTGCTCTTGGGGACCGCCTTCCCATACCGTACTGGGGGCCAAGCCCTATAAAGTATCCTTTCACCGATAAACTCATCTTT. Translating it yields CALGDRLPIPYWGPSPIKYPFTDKLIF.

By frequency in the sample, this clone is medium-sized. The same CDR3 is also encoded by other DNA sequences in this sample. This rearrangement joins TRDV1 to TRDJ1, with no clear D. The V gene lost 0 bases and the J gene lost 7 bases, with 9 bases spanning the gap. This CDR3 is 13 amino acids long. Germline CDR1 TSWWSYY, CDR2 QGS. This CDR3 is CALGELVGVKLIF. CDR3 nucleotide sequence: TGTGCTCTTGGGGAACTAGTGGGTGTTAAACTCATCTTT.

Note on this clone: TCRdb's protein for this DNA is that of a much larger clone and differs from the translation at residue 20, likely a read error; the protein shown is the DNA translation. The chain carries TRDV1 and TRDJ1; D may be TRDD3 (6 bases). CDR1 is TSWWSYY and CDR2 is QGS in the germline V gene. The CDR3 contains 22 residues. CDR3 sequence reads: CALGEPRRRDTRTPFHTDKPIF. As DNA, the CDR3 is TGTGCTCTTGGGGAACCTCGGAGAAGAGATACGCGGACACCATTCCACACCGATAAACCCATCTTT.

About this clone: Translating this DNA gives a protein that differs at residue 10 from the TCRdb one, which belongs to a much larger clone; a read error is likely, and the protein shown is this translation. The chain is built from TRDV1 and TRDJ1; perhaps TRDD3 as D (6 bases). CDR1 is TSWWSYY and CDR2 is QGS in the germline V gene. V lost 2 bases and J lost 1, with 29 bases in between. The CDR3 sequence is 21 residues long. The DNA of the CDR3 is TGTGCTCTTGGGGAATTTAGCCCAGCATACCGGGGATTCAGATTCACCGATAAACTCATCTTT. Protein product: CALGEFSPAYRGFRFTDKLIF.

This clone was observed many times. The protein given by TCRdb reflects a much larger clone and differs at residue 8 from this DNA's translation, likely from a read error; the protein shown is the DNA's translation. The chain joins TRDV2 to TRDJ1; D not resolved. Assignment of the J gene here rests on matching the DNA to germline, because TCRdb gives none. This CDR3 has 12 residues. The germline V gene has CDR1 GEAIGNYY and CDR2 EKD. V lost 5 bases to trimming and J lost 6 bases, with 12 bases between them. In DNA form, the CDR3 reads TGTGCCTGTGGGACCTGTACCAATAAACTCATCTTT. This codes for CACGTCTNKLIF.

This clone has a count of ten or more. The gene calls are TRDV2 and TRDJ1, with TRDD3 matching 8 bases. The ends lost 4 bases at V and 7 bases at J; junction bases unmatched: 10. The CDR3 spans 14 residues. Germline V lookup: CDR1 GEAIGNYY, CDR2 EKD. CDR3 DNA sequence: TGTGCCTGTGATAATCGCTGGGGGACGGGTAAACTCATCTTT. Protein product: CACDNRWGTGKLIF.

This clone was observed a handful of times. This sequence is one base from a far larger clone and is likely a read error. This CDR3 is also generated by other DNA sequences in the sample. The chain uses TRDV3 and TRDJ1; D call uncertain. V gave up 0 bases and J gave up 0 bases, with 17 bases separating them. Germline V gives CDR1 TVYSNPD, CDR2 GDNSRS (reference sequence). The CDR3 is 16 amino acids. The CDR3 DNA is TGTGCCTTTAGGCACCTATCCTGGCAATACACCGATAAACTCATCTTT. This sequence encodes CAFRHLSWQYTDKLIF.

This clone turned up a few times. The protein in TCRdb stems from a much larger clone and differs at residue 10 from this DNA's translation, likely a read error; here the protein is translated from the DNA. The chain combines TRDV2 with TRDJ3, with TRDD3 matching over 8 bases. The J gene, absent from TCRdb, was called here by matching the DNA to germline. V shed 2 bases, J shed 1 base, and the junction held 21 bases outside the gene matches. This CDR3 is 23 amino acids long. The V gene's germline CDR1 is GEAIGNYY and CDR2 EKD. CDR3 DNA sequence: TGTGCCTGTGACAACCGGGCCGAAAAGATTGGGGGATCCGAGTCCTGGGACACCCGACAGATGTTTTTC. Protein product: CACDNRAEKIGGSESWDTRQMFF.

As regards this clone: TCRdb pairs this DNA with a much larger clone's protein that differs at residue 16, likely a read error; the protein shown was translated from the DNA. CDR3 amino acids: CALGEPPVGSWDTRQTFF. In DNA, the CDR3 is TGTGCTCTTGGGGAACCTCCCGTCGGCTCCTGGGACACCCGACAGACGTTTTTC. There is no J gene call, but TRDV1 is given as the V gene; the listed D gene, TRDD3, was not tested against the DNA. The CDR3 contains 18 residues. Germline CDR1 and CDR2: TSWWSYY and QGS.

At least ten counts were recorded for this clone. The sample holds other DNA sequences that translate to the same CDR3. This chain links TRDV1 with TRDJ1; 9 nucleotides align to TRDD3. The CDR3 contains 15 residues. Per germline, CDR1 TSWWSYY and CDR2 QGS. Here the CDR3 DNA reads TGTGCCCTCGGGGAGAGGTGGGGGATATCCGATAAACTCATCTTT. Its translation is CALGERWGISDKLIF.

Of note for this clone: Translating this DNA gives a protein that differs at residue 15 from the TCRdb one, which belongs to a much larger clone; a read error is likely, and the protein shown is this translation. No J gene was called, and the V gene is TRDV1; the D call of TRDD3 is as the table states it, not checked on the DNA. Germline CDR1 TSWWSYY, CDR2 QGS. The CDR3 loop spans 17 amino acids. The CDR3 bases are TGTGCTCTTGGGGAGCCCCCCTACGGGGGGAAAACCGATAAACCCATCTTT. It is translated as CALGEPPYGGKTDKPIF.

This clone was counted ten times or more. The gene calls are TRDV1 and TRDJ1; 9 bases line up with TRDD3. Here the J gene came from matching the DNA to germline, since TCRdb omits it. The CDR3 is 21 amino acids. J gave up 1 base and V 3 bases, and 21 bases lay outside the gene matches. Germline lookup yields CDR1 TSWWSYY and CDR2 QGS. The CDR3 coding sequence is TGTGCTCTTGGGGAGAACTGCCGCCTAGCAGTGGGGGATAAGAGCACCGATAAACTCATCTTT. Protein sequence: CALGENCRLAVGDKSTDKLIF.

About this clone itself: The TCRdb protein comes from a much larger clone and disagrees with this DNA's translation at residue 14, likely due to a read error; the protein given here is derived from the DNA. Called V gene: TRDV3; the J gene was not called. The germline V gene has CDR1 TVYSNPD and CDR2 GDNSRS (reference sequence). This CDR3 comprises 15 residues. The chain's CDR3 is CASTLHFAVTDKLTF. CDR3 DNA sequence: TGTGCCTCAACGCTCCACTTCGCGGTGACCGATAAACTCACCTTT.

For this clone: TCRdb shows a much larger clone's protein in place of this DNA's translation, and the two differ at residue 19, likely through a read error; the protein shown is translated from the DNA. The J gene is uncalled and the V gene is TRDV2; the table's D call, TRDD3, was not checked against the DNA. Germline V gene lookup returns CDR1 GEAIGNYY and CDR2 EKD. CDR3 length: 21 amino acids. The CDR3 loop reads CACDTVTLWGIRETQTDKPIF. The CDR3 bases are TGTGCCTGTGACACCGTAACCCTCTGGGGGATACGCGAAACCCAGACCGATAAACCCATCTTT.

To note about this clone: TCRdb assigns this DNA the protein of a much larger clone, which departs from its translation at residue 10; this likely reflects a read error, and the protein shown comes from translating the DNA. The chain recombines TRDV2 with TRDJ3; D gene ambiguous. No J gene was available from TCRdb, and it was assigned here by a germline match of the DNA. Trimming removed 2 bases from V and 2 bases from J, with 24 bases in between. CDR1 is GEAIGNYY, CDR2 EKD, per germline. The CDR3 has 21 residues. CDR3 sequence (DNA): TGTGCCTGTGACAAGATGAGCTGTGGGTCCCTTAAGACCTGGGACACCCGACAGATGTTTTTC. Its protein product is CACDKMSCGSLKTWDTRQMFF.

Comment on this clone: For this DNA, TCRdb reports the protein of a much larger clone, which diverges at residue 6, most likely from a read error; the protein presented here is translated directly from the DNA. The rearrangement uses TRDV1 and TRDJ1; no firm D call. The J gene, left out of TCRdb, was set here by checking the DNA against germline. Germline V gives CDR1 TSWWSYY, CDR2 QGS. The CDR3 loop spans 13 amino acids. The V end was cut by 2 bases, the J end by 0 bases, with 4 bases between. The DNA for the CDR3 is TGTGCTCTTGGGGAAGGGTACACCGATAAACTCATCTTT. As protein: CALGEGYTDKLIF.

A note on this clone: The amino acid sequence in TCRdb belongs to a much larger clone and departs from this DNA's translation at residue 4, likely a sequencing read error; the sequence shown is translated from the DNA. V is TRDV1 and J is TRDJ1, with D maybe TRDD3 (6 bases). TCRdb carries no J gene annotation; the J gene was assigned here by matching the DNA with germline. V shed 8 bases and J shed 1 base, with 17 bases lying between them. The germline CDR1 and CDR2 sequences are TSWWSYY and QGS. This CDR3 has 15 amino acids. The CDR3 protein is CALSFFSWGTDKLIF. The CDR3 DNA is TGTGCTCTTAGCTTCTTCTCCTGGGGCACCGATAAACTCATCTTT.

This clone showed up just a few times. One base separates it from a far larger clone, so it is likely a read error. Different DNA sequences within this sample yield the same CDR3. CDR3 residues: CACDQTGGYGDKLIF. CDR3 in DNA: TGTGCCTGTGACCAGACTGGGGGATACGGCGATAAACTCATCTTT. The gene calls are TRDV2 and TRDJ1, with TRDD3 identical over 13 bases. Germline CDR1 is GEAIGNYY and CDR2 is EKD. V shed 3 bases, J shed 4 bases, and the junction held 4 bases outside the gene matches. CDR3 size: 15 residues.

This clone was seen a few times. This DNA's translation differs at residue 11 from TCRdb's protein, which comes from a much larger clone; a read error is likely, and the protein shown is translated from the DNA. This sequence joins TRDV2 and TRDJ1; TRDD2 might be the D (6 bases). TCRdb does not report a J gene; here it was assigned by matching the DNA to germline references. Trimming stripped 1 base from V and 4 bases from J, with 24 bases between. This CDR3 contains 18 residues. CDR1 GEAIGNYY and CDR2 EKD come from the germline V gene. CDR3 region: CACDTLLRESPGVDKLIF. CDR3 nucleotide sequence: TGTGCCTGTGACACTCTCCTACGTGAGTCACCGGGGGTCGATAAACTCATCTTT.

This clone was seen only a few times. TCRdb lists the protein of a much larger clone for this DNA, which differs at residue 16, so this is likely a read error; the protein given here is translated from the DNA itself. The rearrangement joins TRDV2 to TRDJ1; 13 bases align to TRDD3. The J gene, not given by TCRdb, was assigned here from a germline match of the nucleotide sequence. The CDR3 is 21 amino acids. Trimming removed 0 bases from V and 3 bases from J; junction bases left unmatched: 18. CDR1 and CDR2 (germline): GEAIGNYY, EKD. CDR3 region: CACDTLVLGDTNSDHADKLIF. CDR3 nucleotides: TGTGCCTGTGACACCCTCGTACTGGGGGATACGAATTCGGACCACGCCGATAAACTCATCTTT.

This clone was seen repeatedly, ten times or more. The J gene is TRDJ1, the V gene TRDV2; 10 bases match TRDD3. V lost 3 bases, J lost 3 bases, and 18 bases stayed unmatched. Germline loops: CDR1 GEAIGNYY, CDR2 EKD. The CDR3 consists of 19 residues. This chain's CDR3 is CACDPLVVGDTSMADKLIF. The CDR3 coding sequence is TGTGCCTGTGACCCTTTGGTGGTGGGGGATACTTCCATGGCCGATAAACTCATCTTT.

Remarks on this clone: It differs at one base from a far larger clone, so likely a read error. Other nucleotide sequences from this sample produce the same CDR3. The V gene call is TRDV1, and the J gene call is absent; the table's D gene call, TRDD3, was not cross checked with the DNA. The CDR3 length is 20 residues. Germline V gene sequence: CDR1 TSWWSYY, CDR2 QGS. CDR3 amino acids: CALGESEMRTGGWYTDKLIF. CDR3 sequence (DNA): TGTGCTCTTGGGGAATCAGAGATGCGTACTGGGGGATGGTACACCGATAAGCTCATCTTT.

Comment on this clone: TCRdb's protein, taken from a much larger clone, differs from this DNA's translation at residue 4, likely owing to a read error; the protein displayed comes from the DNA. This sequence joins TRDV2 and TRDJ3, with TRDD3 matching over 11 bases. No J gene is reported in TCRdb; it was inferred here by comparing the DNA with germline. J was trimmed by 0 bases and V by 5 bases; bases with no gene match: 2. This CDR3 region has 17 residues. Germline-derived CDR1 and CDR2 are GEAIGNYY and EKD. The chain's CDR3 is CACGTGGYSWDTRQMFF. As DNA, the CDR3 is TGTGCCTGTGGCACTGGGGGATACTCCTGGGACACCCGACAGATGTTTTTC.

In this sample, this clone turned up a few times. The likely explanation is a read error, given a far larger clone one base away. The identical CDR3 is also encoded by other nucleotide sequences in the sample. The J gene is TRDJ1, the V gene TRDV1, with a possible D match to TRDD3 (5 bases). Germline values: CDR1 TSWWSYY, CDR2 QGS. Trimming left V 5 bases short and J 0 bases short, with 19 bases between. This CDR3 spans 17 amino acids. The CDR3 bases are TGTGCTCTTGGGCGCCGACGGGGGCTGCTATACACCGATAAACTCATCTTT. As protein: CALGRRRGLLYTDKLIF.